This is a list of T cell receptor beta chains from one sample in a study of cytomegalovirus exposure and HLA in healthy donors. Assay: immunoSEQ multiplex PCR; the TCRdb copy retains only in-frame clones and omits some. This sample has about 160,000 clones, with roughly 90% found just once. What was sequenced was PBMCs. The receptors come from a woman younger than 35 in good health and CMV-seropositive. Each CDR3 is given with its conserved first and last residue. A D gene is named only where the DNA matches it firmly. Some rows have no size entry. The others give once, few or many, or a class for an expanded clone.

few	TRBV27	TRBJ2-7	TRBD1	CASSLTFRTGPKKQYF	TGTGCCAGCAGCCTAACTTTCAGGACAGGGCCTAAGAAGCAGTACTTC
NA	TRBV11-3	TRBJ2-7	TRBD2	CASSDSGTGVEQYF	TGTGCCAGCAGCGATAGCGGGACTGGGGTCGAGCAGTACTTC
NA	TRBV2	TRBJ1-1	TRBD1	CASSGSGTGGSEAFF	TGTGCCAGCAGTGGATCCGGGACAGGGGGTTCTGAAGCTTTCTTT
NA	TRBV19	TRBJ2-1	NA	CAIGPGRGDGEQFF	TGTGCCATCGGCCCCGGCAGGGGTGATGGTGAGCAGTTCTTC
few	TRBV30	TRBJ1-1	NA	CAWSGHHTEAFF	TGTGCCTGGAGTGGGCACCACACTGAAGCTTTCTTT
NA	TRBV2	TRBJ1-5	TRBD1	CASSLLGGTGGGNQPQHF	TGTGCCAGCAGCCTCCTGGGGGGGACAGGGGGTGGCAATCAGCCCCAGCATTTT
NA	TRBV7-9	TRBJ2-1	NA	CASSPSDLGQFF	TGTGCCAGCAGTCCTAGCGACCTCGGGCAGTTCTTC
NA	TRBV6-6	TRBJ1-1	TRBD1	CASILDRATEAFF	TGTGCCAGCATCTTAGACAGGGCCACTGAAGCTTTCTTT
NA	TRBV30	TRBJ1-2	NA	CAWSSTGFGGYTF	TGTGCCTGGAGTTCGACAGGCTTCGGTGGCTACACCTTC
once	TRBV7-3	TRBJ2-1	TRBD2	CASSLIGSGNVDEQFF	TGTGCCAGCAGCTTAATTGGTAGCGGGAACGTCGATGAGCAGTTCTTC
NA	TRBV28	TRBJ1-5	TRBD1	CASKSRRGPQPQHF	TGTGCCAGCAAAAGTAGAAGGGGGCCTCAGCCCCAGCATTTT
NA	TRBV6-5	TRBJ1-1	NA	CASSYGGQMNTEAFF	TGTGCCAGCAGTTACGGTGGACAGATGAACACTGAAGCTTTCTTT
NA	TRBV10-3	TRBJ2-7	NA	CAISDTGRSSYEQYF	TGTGCCATCAGTGATACAGGGCGAAGCTCCTACGAGCAGTACTTC
many	TRBV10-2	TRBJ2-7	NA	CASSKLVGEQYF	TGCGCCAGCAGTAAGCTGGTTGGCGAGCAGTACTTC
NA	TRBV7-9	TRBJ2-5	NA	CASSLLAEETQYF	TGTGCCAGCAGCTTATTAGCGGAAGAGACCCAGTACTTC
NA	TRBV19	TRBJ2-1	TRBD1	CASTPTGRLNEQFF	TGTGCCAGTACCCCGACAGGGCGGCTCAATGAGCAGTTCTTC
NA	TRBV7-3	TRBJ2-1	TRBD2	CASSSLAGVGNEQFF	TGTGCCAGCAGTTCGCTAGCGGGAGTGGGCAATGAGCAGTTCTTC